Listed below are T cell receptor beta chains from one sample, sequenced in a study of TIL therapy for anti-PD-1-resistant metastatic lung cancer. Assay used: immunoSEQ multiplex PCR; TCRdb lists only in-frame clones, some missing. The sample consists of under 35,000 clones, about 70% of them appearing once. The sequences come from blood, collected at baseline. The receptors were gathered from a woman aged 30 to 85 with non-small cell lung cancer. Both conserved end residues are part of each CDR3. The D gene is left open where the match is weak.

v_call	d_call	j_call	cdr3_aa
TRBV2	NA	TRBJ1-1	CASSDGRSAFF
TRBV14	TRBD2	TRBJ2-2	CASSQVGPGLANTGELFF
TRBV11-1	TRBD2	TRBJ2-3	CASSRPPGLAWDDTQYF
TRBV7-9	NA	TRBJ2-1	CASSPKVRVSNEQFF
TRBV2	NA	TRBJ1-2	CASSPELLYGYTF
TRBV21-1	NA	TRBJ2-1	CARGGSGTRSYNEQFF
TRBV18	NA	TRBJ2-1	CASSSLGSYNEQFF
TRBV4-2	NA	TRBJ1-5	CASSQDPGPNQPQHF
TRBV11-2	TRBD2	TRBJ2-3	CASSLVLAGGGGTQYF
TRBV27	NA	TRBJ2-7	CASRQLFYEQYF
TRBV19	NA	TRBJ2-4	CASNTGWGNIQYF
TRBV2	NA	TRBJ2-2	CASSDNGRGTGELFF
TRBV6-1	NA	TRBJ1-4	CASSEALGQGLATNEKLFF
TRBV19	TRBD2	TRBJ2-3	CASSRAGGTDTQYF
TRBV19	TRBD2	TRBJ2-1	CASSLSKTSGRNEQFF
TRBV6-6	TRBD1	TRBJ1-2	CASRPDREDYGYTF
TRBV9	NA	TRBJ2-7	CASSARDGVFYEQYF
TRBV7-2	NA	TRBJ2-2	CASSLAFSGSSGTGELFF
TRBV6-1	TRBD2	TRBJ2-1	CASSEAGTSTLSEQFF
TRBV2	TRBD1	TRBJ1-2	CASRLLQGVDGYTF
TRBV15	NA	TRBJ2-1	CATSSPGHGYNEQFF
TRBV7-9	NA	TRBJ2-1	CASSPTTSGPYNEQFF
TRBV29-1	NA	TRBJ2-6	CSVEEVGGGTGANVLTF
TRBV7-9	NA	TRBJ2-2	CASSPGGWWELTGELFF
TRBV11-2	TRBD1	TRBJ2-1	CASSRGQGVSEQFF
TRBV6-5	NA	TRBJ1-2	CASSPGGSNYGYTF
TRBV19	TRBD1	TRBJ2-7	CASRSPGQGTYEQYF
TRBV15	TRBD2	TRBJ2-5	CATSGASGETQYF
TRBV11-2	NA	TRBJ2-2	CASGRLGAGELFF
TRBV7-9	TRBD1	TRBJ1-1	CAGGGVDTEAFF
TRBV7-2	NA	TRBJ2-2	CASSLFPFNTGELFF
TRBV5-4	TRBD1	TRBJ2-5	CASSASGQGKETQYF
TRBV7-2	NA	TRBJ1-1	CASSSFKGVNTEAFF